A selection of T cell receptor beta chains follows, all from one sample in a study of OX40 agonist ivuxolimab in advanced cancers. The repertoire was sequenced with immunoSEQ multiplex PCR; TCRdb's copy has only in-frame clones and lacks some. Of tens of thousands of clones in the sample, 86% are singletons; the top ten hold approximately 28%. Sequencing was performed on CD4+ or CD8+ T cells sorted from blood, taken in a trial of the OX40 agonist ivuxolimab. These receptors were obtained from an adult with an advanced solid tumor such as melanoma, head and neck, liver or kidney cancer. Both conserved end residues are trimmed from each CDR3. Each record gives: D gene, CDR3 length, V gene, CDR3 protein. A D gene is named only where the DNA matches it firmly.

D gene: -
CDR3 length: 13
V gene: TRBV27
CDR3 protein: ASSFLQSGKERQY

D gene: TRBD1
CDR3 length: 13
V gene: TRBV6-5
CDR3 protein: ASSFNRDRGHEQY

D gene: TRBD1
CDR3 length: 11
V gene: TRBV9
CDR3 protein: ASSDRGNNEQF

D gene: TRBD2
CDR3 length: 14
V gene: TRBV9
CDR3 protein: ASSIGLAGWEDTQY

D gene: -
CDR3 length: 12
V gene: TRBV2
CDR3 protein: ASSRSTSNQPQH

D gene: TRBD1
CDR3 length: 12
V gene: TRBV9
CDR3 protein: ASSVKTGDPRAF

D gene: -
CDR3 length: 10
V gene: TRBV14
CDR3 protein: ASSRTAYGYT

D gene: TRBD1
CDR3 length: 12
V gene: TRBV6-6
CDR3 protein: ASSYFGTEAEAF

D gene: -
CDR3 length: 12
V gene: TRBV27
CDR3 protein: ASSLSIEDQPQH

D gene: -
CDR3 length: 13
V gene: TRBV6-1
CDR3 protein: ASRTRQGSSYEQY

D gene: TRBD2
CDR3 length: 16
V gene: TRBV4-1
CDR3 protein: ASSQQARSGGLGETQY

D gene: TRBD2
CDR3 length: 16
V gene: TRBV19
CDR3 protein: ASSISRTSGGAFDTQY

D gene: -
CDR3 length: 15
V gene: TRBV6-1
CDR3 protein: ASSEARVSPGRYEQY

D gene: -
CDR3 length: 10
V gene: TRBV11-2
CDR3 protein: ASSFGLGELF

D gene: -
CDR3 length: 13
V gene: TRBV6-1
CDR3 protein: ASSDAVDSSYEQY

D gene: -
CDR3 length: 11
V gene: TRBV11-3
CDR3 protein: ASSAGSYTEAF

D gene: -
CDR3 length: 11
V gene: TRBV6-1
CDR3 protein: ASSAGRLYEQY

D gene: TRBD1
CDR3 length: 12
V gene: TRBV27
CDR3 protein: ASSWTGVTGELF

D gene: TRBD1
CDR3 length: 13
V gene: TRBV7-8
CDR3 protein: ASTPWVTGGGGYT

D gene: -
CDR3 length: 9
V gene: TRBV29-1
CDR3 protein: SGIREQTQY

D gene: -
CDR3 length: 15
V gene: TRBV7-8
CDR3 protein: ASSFPLGALEQDEQF

D gene: TRBD2
CDR3 length: 16
V gene: TRBV4-2
CDR3 protein: ASSPRLAGTPSTDTQY

D gene: TRBD1
CDR3 length: 13
V gene: TRBV5-1
CDR3 protein: ASSPSRTGYNEQF

D gene: -
CDR3 length: 12
V gene: TRBV5-1
CDR3 protein: ASSLGGLPDTQY

D gene: -
CDR3 length: 12
V gene: TRBV9
CDR3 protein: ASSVADNTDTQY

D gene: TRBD2
CDR3 length: 14
V gene: TRBV7-9
CDR3 protein: ASSYSGGSSYNEQF

D gene: -
CDR3 length: 13
V gene: TRBV5-6
CDR3 protein: ASSLERWGNTEAF

D gene: -
CDR3 length: 11
V gene: TRBV10-1
CDR3 protein: ASSESGTDTQY